This T cell receptor (beta chain) was profiled in a study of blood T cell repertoires in COVID-19. The data were produced by immunoSEQ multiplex PCR, yet TCRdb's version contains in-frame clones alone and is incomplete. The table shows 290,000 or so clones, with about four fifths occurring only once. Participants spanned ages about 18 to 95 years and resided in around 25 US areas. Researchers sorted participants into cohorts using their self-reported clinical history. It was within 2 weeks before study entry that exposed participants met a COVID-19 case. The sequenced sample was PBMCs or T cells enriched from blood (not recorded which). This clonotype was sampled from a man aged 35 to 55 who had been exposed to COVID-19.

The CDR3: CASAFLAGVDNEQFF. CDR3 sequence (DNA): TGCGCCAGCGCATTTCTAGCGGGAGTGGACAATGAGCAGTTCTTC. The gene calls are TRBV5-1 and TRBJ2-1, with 10 positions matching TRBD2. This CDR3 is built from 15 residues. From germline, CDR1 is SGHRS and CDR2 YFSETQ. V was pared by 7 bases and J by 5 bases, with 9 bases of the junction left unmatched.